The 22 T cell receptor beta chains below all came from one sample that was sequenced in a study of T cell repertoires in cytomegalovirus infection. No antigen is known for these receptors. TCRdb ran MiXCR on the reads and lists one entry per CDR3 protein. This table has about a million distinct CDR3 sequences, around 32% appearing once. Source: cultured CD8+ T cells from PBMCs, taken from culture after CMV antigen stimulation. The source is a human donor in good health (CMV status not recorded). Some clones in this sample may be carry-over from other donors' samples.

The chain has TRBV7-6 and TRBJ1-3, with 9 bases that match TRBD1. CDR1 and CDR2 from the germline V gene are SGHVS and FNYEAQ. After removal of 5 bases from V and 4 bases from J, the junction contained 6 bases not matched to a gene. This CDR3 is 15 amino acids long. CDR3 region: CASSAGQGQGNTIYF. As DNA, the CDR3 is TGTGCCAGCAGCGCTGGACAGGGGCAAGGAAACACCATATATTTT.

The J gene is TRBJ2-1, the V gene TRBV7-6; TRBD2 matches at 11 bases. Germline V lookup: CDR1 SGHVS, CDR2 FNYEAQ. V lost 6 bases and J lost 4; bases outside the gene matches: 5. The CDR3 is made up of 15 amino acids. The CDR3 spells CASSYSGGVYNEQFF. In DNA, the CDR3 is TGTGCCAGCAGTTATAGCGGGGGGGTTTACAATGAGCAGTTCTTC. The full variable domain, its missing parts supplied by reference TRBV7-6 and TRBJ2-1, is GAGVSQSPRYKVTKRGQDVALRCDPISGHVSLYWYRQALGQGPEFLTYFNYEAQQDKSGLPNDRFSAERPEGSISTLTIQRTEQRDSAMYRCASSYSGGVYNEQFFGPGTRLTVL.

This clonotype showed up just a few times. The rearrangement links TRBV6-5 to TRBJ1-5, with TRBD1 matching 7 bases. The CDR3 loop spans 14 amino acids. Unmatched junction bases numbered 6, after V lost 2 bases and J lost 8 bases. CDR1 and CDR2 from the germline V gene are MNHEY and SVGAGI. The CDR3 here is CASSYLGQMEPQHF. In DNA, the CDR3 is TGTGCCAGCAGTTACCTGGGACAGATGGAGCCCCAGCATTTT.

Many counts were recorded for this clonotype. The gene calls are TRBV7-8 and TRBJ2-1, with TRBD1 matching over 10 bases. Germline V CDR1 and CDR2: SGHVS, FQNEAQ. The V and J ends lost 6 bases and 5 bases, in that order; junction bases with no gene match: 10. The CDR3 is 16 amino acids. The CDR3 loop reads CASSPPGQGFHNEQFF. DNA for the CDR3: TGTGCCAGCAGTCCCCCGGGACAGGGGTTCCACAATGAGCAGTTCTTC.

The gene calls are TRBV4-1 and TRBJ2-5, with TRBD2 matching over 10 bases. Germline CDR1 reads MGHRA; CDR2 reads YSYEKL. CDR3 length equals 16 residues. The ends lost 5 bases at V and 1 base at J; junction bases unmatched: 7. This CDR3 is CASSDILAGAQETQYF. CDR3 in DNA: TGCGCCAGCAGCGATATTCTAGCGGGGGCCCAAGAGACCCAGTACTTC.

With regard to this clonotype: A junction end diverges from the germline sequence, so it may reflect a read error. The chain is built from TRBV5-3 and TRBJ1-3; 10 bases align to TRBD1. TRBV5-3 qualifies as an ORF whose function is uncertain. The CDR3 loop spans 18 amino acids. Here the CDR3 reads CASSFRTGGPSSGNTIYF. The CDR3 DNA follows: TGTGCCAGCAGCTTCCGGACAGGGGGTCCGAGCTCTGGAAACACCATATATTTT.

A single count supports this clonotype. Mismatch with germline at one junction end may stem from a read error. This sequence joins TRBV7-9 and TRBJ1-5, with 8 bases aligning to TRBD1. The CDR3 totals 16 residues. Germline lookup yields CDR1 SEHNR and CDR2 FQNEAQ (reference sequence). CDR3 sequence: CASSFGVDRDHQPQHF. CDR3 nucleotides: TGTGCCAGCAGCTTTGGGGTGGACAGGGACCATCAGCCCCAACATTTT.

The gene calls are TRBV28 and TRBJ2-1, with D possibly called TRBD1 or TRBD2 (5 bases each). There are 15 residues in the CDR3. CDR1 and CDR2 from the germline V gene are MDHEN and SYDVKM. V was cut by 3 bases and J by 8 bases, with 17 bases left in between. The CDR3 coding sequence is TGTGCCAGCAGTTTCGGGGCCCCCTTTAACGATGAGCAGTTCTTC. It yields the protein CASSFGAPFNDEQFF.

V and J are TRBV2 and TRBJ2-1; TRBD1 agrees at 9 bases. Germline loops: CDR1 SNHLY, CDR2 FYNNEI. The CDR3 runs to 15 residues. The V segment lost 6 bases and the J segment 8 bases; nucleotides outside the gene matches: 11. CDR3 sequence reads: CASRVDRGGRDEQFF. The DNA of the CDR3 is TGTGCCAGCAGGGTGGACAGGGGAGGACGAGATGAGCAGTTCTTC. Full variable domain (outside the CDR3, taken from reference TRBV2 and TRBJ2-1): EPEVTQTPSHQVTQMGQEVILRCVPISNHLYFYWYRQILGQKVEFLVSFYNNEISEKSEIFDDQFSVERPDGSNFTLKIRSTKLEDSAMYFCASRVDRGGRDEQFFGPGTRLTVL.

This clonotype was recorded many times. In nucleotides, the CDR3 is TGTGCCAGCAGCTTAGTAGGGCAGGGGGCGTCTAATGAAAAACTGTTTTTT. Amino acids: CASSLVGQGASNEKLFF. This chain uses TRBV7-8 with TRBJ1-4; TRBD1 matches at 8 bases. J gave up 3 bases and V 1 base, and 7 bases lay outside the gene matches. CDR1 and CDR2 (germline): SGHVS, FQNEAQ. This CDR3 is built from 17 residues.

This clonotype was seen repeatedly, ten times or more. This chain links TRBV19 with TRBJ1-2; possibly TRBD1 for D (6 bases). The germline gives CDR1 LNHDA, CDR2 SQIVND (reference sequence). This CDR3 contains 16 residues. The V end lost 1 base, the J end lost 3 bases, and 15 bases lay between the germline ends. In DNA form, the CDR3 reads TGTGCCAGTAGTATAGTATCCGGGGGCATTGACTATGGCTACACCTTC. This sequence encodes CASSIVSGGIDYGYTF. The whole variable domain, remainder taken from reference TRBV19 and TRBJ1-2, is DGGITQSPKYLFRKEGQNVTLSCEQNLNHDAMYWYRQDPGQGLRLIYYSQIVNDFQKGDIAEGYSVSREKKESFPLTVTSAQKNPTAFYLCASSIVSGGIDYGYTFGSGTRLTVV.

V is TRBV3-1 and J is TRBJ2-1; 9 bases align to TRBD2. Germline CDR1 LGHDT, CDR2 YNNKEL (reference sequence). The ends lost 0 bases at V and 5 bases at J; junction bases unmatched: 5. The CDR3 is 16 amino acids. The CDR3 loop is CASSQDKVAGDNEQFF. For the CDR3, the DNA is TGTGCCAGCAGCCAAGATAAGGTAGCGGGGGACAATGAGCAGTTCTTC.

The chain carries TRBV19 and TRBJ2-7, with D maybe TRBD1 (6 bases). The V end lost 5 bases, the J end lost 0 bases, and 14 bases lay between the germline ends. This CDR3 region has 15 residues. Looked up from germline, CDR1 is LNHDA and CDR2 is SQIVND (reference sequence). In DNA, the CDR3 is TGTGCCAGTAGTCCGGGACATTCGGCCTCCTACGAGCAGTACGTC. It encodes CASSPGHSASYEQYV.

Ten or more counts support this clonotype. This chain connects TRBV20-1 to TRBJ2-2; TRBD2 matches 8 bases. The CDR3 totals 16 residues. Germline lookup yields CDR1 DFQATT and CDR2 SNEGSKA (reference sequence). Losses at the gene ends were 0 bases for V and 6 bases for J; bases not matched to a gene: 9. This chain's CDR3 is CSARDRGGGASGELFF. Written as DNA, the CDR3 is TGCAGTGCTAGAGATCGGGGGGGGGGGGCCTCCGGGGAGCTGTTTTTT.

The chain carries TRBV5-4 and TRBJ2-3; no firm D call. The CDR3 runs 15 residues. The germline V gene has CDR1 SGHNT and CDR2 YYREEE (reference sequence). V lost 4 bases to trimming and J lost 4 bases, with 16 bases between them. The CDR3 loop reads CASSGMGKPPDTQYF. The CDR3 bases are TGTGCCAGCAGCGGAATGGGGAAGCCGCCAGATACGCAGTATTTT.

This clonotype was observed a handful of times. The V call is TRBV6-5, the J call TRBJ1-6; the match to TRBD1 covers 9 bases. Germline values: CDR1 MNHEY, CDR2 SVGAGI. The J segment lost 7 bases and the V segment lost 2 bases, leaving 6 bases of the junction unmatched. The CDR3 totals 16 residues. The CDR3: CASSYGTGSRNSPLHF. Here the CDR3 DNA reads TGTGCCAGCAGTTACGGGACAGGGTCTCGAAATTCACCCCTCCACTTT.

This clonotype was seen only a few times. The chain combines TRBV6-5 with TRBJ1-1, with a weak D call TRBD1 (5 bases). In germline, CDR1 is MNHEY, CDR2 SVGAGI. The CDR3 is 14 amino acids. V was shortened by 7 bases and J by 2 bases, with 14 bases between the two germline ends. CDR3 region: CASNTGTFNTEAFF. CDR3 nucleotides: TGTGCCAGCAACACCGGGACCTTCAACACTGAAGCTTTCTTT.

The genes are TRBV27 and TRBJ1-1, with D perhaps TRBD1 (5 bases). The CDR3 has 12 amino acids. Germline V gene data show CDR1 as MNHEY and CDR2 as SMNVEV (reference sequence). V lost 4 bases and J 6 bases, leaving 9 bases between the germline ends. Here the CDR3 DNA reads TGTGCCAGCAGTTGGGGCGGCTCTGAAGCTTTCTTT. It codes for CASSWGGSEAFF.

This clonotype was detected ten times or more. The chain recombines TRBV7-2 with TRBJ2-7; D is possibly TRBD2 (6 bases). The germline V gene encodes CDR1 SGHTA and CDR2 FQGNSA. The CDR3 runs 14 residues. The V gene lost 6 bases and the J gene lost 4 bases, with 16 bases spanning the gap. The DNA for the CDR3 is TGTGCCAGCAGGGCTAGTGGGCTAGCGTACGAGCAGTACGTC. This codes for CASRASGLAYEQYV.

The chain combines TRBV20-1 with TRBJ2-2; possible D gene TRBD1, 5 bases. Trimming shortened V by 2 bases and J by 4 bases, and 8 bases separated the two germline ends. There are 13 residues in the CDR3. From germline, CDR1 is DFQATT and CDR2 SNEGSKA (reference sequence). The CDR3 coding sequence is TGCAGTGCTAGAAGTCAGGGCACCGGGGAGCTGTTTTTT. Its protein product is CSARSQGTGELFF.

This chain joins TRBV7-2 and TRBJ2-7; TRBD2 is a possible D gene (6 bases). Germline CDR1 and CDR2: SGHTA and FQGNSA. The V and J ends lost 5 bases and 2 bases respectively, with 13 bases between them. This CDR3 contains 14 residues. The CDR3: CASSVGGATYEQYV. The CDR3 DNA follows: TGTGCCAGCAGCGTAGGCGGGGCAACCTACGAGCAGTACGTC.

V usage is TRBV4-3 and J usage is TRBJ1-2; D uncertain. V was cut by 0 bases and J by 1 base, with 15 bases left in between. Germline values: CDR1 LGHNA, CDR2 YSLEER. This CDR3 has 17 amino acids. The CDR3 spells CASSQDWRTDDNYGYTF. As DNA, the CDR3 is TGCGCCAGCAGCCAAGATTGGCGTACGGATGATAACTATGGCTACACCTTC.